Sequencing of this T cell receptor (beta chain) was carried out in a study of T cell changes during pregnancy in multiple sclerosis. Trimming at V came to 5 bases and at J to 6 bases, leaving 19 bases not matched to a gene. Per germline, CDR1 LNHDA and CDR2 SQIVND (reference sequence). There are 19 residues in the CDR3. TCRdb's table, derived via immunoSEQ multiplex PCR, lists solely in-frame clones and lacks some. The table shows about 64,000 clones, with 90% occurring only once. The source was peripheral blood, collected in the second trimester of pregnancy. J is TRBJ2-7 and V is TRBV19; 13 positions match TRBD2. This TCR derives from a female donor in good health, enrolled as a control in a pregnancy study. The CDR3 bases are TGTGCCAGTAGTCCCCCCGGGCCTTCTGGACTAGCGGGAGTATCCGAGCAGTACTTC. Its translation: CASSPPGPSGLAGVSEQYF.